The next 15 T cell receptor beta chains were all read from a single sample in a study of blood T cell repertoires in COVID-19. The data were produced by immunoSEQ multiplex PCR, yet TCRdb's version contains in-frame clones alone and is incomplete. Of about 130,000 clones in the sample, over 75% were seen once. Specimen: peripheral blood. The receptors here all came from a man older than 75 with active or convalescent COVID-19.

The chain couples TRBV19 to TRBJ2-7, with 14 bases identical to TRBD2. J was trimmed by 0 bases and V by 7 bases; bases with no gene match: 2. The CDR3 consists of 15 residues. Germline V gives CDR1 LNHDA, CDR2 SQIVND (reference sequence). Here the CDR3 reads CASMGLAGASYEQYF. The CDR3 region has the DNA TGTGCCAGTATGGGACTAGCGGGGGCCTCCTACGAGCAGTACTTC. Combining the CDR3 with reference TRBV19 and TRBJ2-7 gives the whole variable domain DGGITQSPKYLFRKEGQNVTLSCEQNLNHDAMYWYRQDPGQGLRLIYYSQIVNDFQKGDIAEGYSVSREKKESFPLTVTSAQKNPTAFYLCASMGLAGASYEQYFGPGTRLTVT.

V and J are TRBV5-6 and TRBJ2-3, with 9 nucleotides matching TRBD1. After removal of 4 bases from V and 8 bases from J, the junction contained 14 bases not matched to a gene. The CDR3 loop spans 16 amino acids. Germline V gives CDR1 SGHDT, CDR2 YYEEEE. The DNA of the CDR3 is TGTGCCAGCAGCGTGATAAGGGACAGGGCGAGGGGTACGCAGTATTTT. This codes for CASSVIRDRARGTQYF.

The V and J genes are TRBV3-1 (or the pseudogene TRBV3-2) and TRBJ1-6, with D tentatively TRBD1 (5 bases). Per the germline V gene, CDR1 is LGHDT and CDR2 is YNNKEL (reference sequence). Trimming removed 0 bases at V and 9 bases at J, with 15 bases between. The CDR3 totals 16 residues. This CDR3 reads CASSQEAGGSVSPLHF. The CDR3 region has the DNA TGTGCCAGCAGCCAAGAGGCGGGGGGGTCGGTTTCACCCCTCCACTTT.

This chain connects TRBV6-5 to TRBJ1-1, with 8 bases lining up with TRBD1. The V and J ends lost 2 bases and 4 bases, in that order; junction bases with no gene match: 6. This CDR3 contains 15 residues. The V gene's germline CDR1 is MNHEY and CDR2 SVGAGI. CDR3 amino acids: CASSYIAGGLTEAFF. CDR3 in DNA: TGTGCCAGCAGTTACATAGCAGGGGGCCTCACTGAAGCTTTCTTT.

V and J are TRBV10-3 and TRBJ2-7; TRBD1 aligns across 8 bases. CDR1 is ENHRY, CDR2 SYGVKD, per germline. This CDR3 spans 13 amino acids. J lost 4 bases, V lost 10 bases, and 9 bases had no gene match. CDR3: CANRRQGAYEQYF. In DNA, the CDR3 is TGTGCCAACAGAAGGCAGGGGGCTTACGAGCAGTACTTC.

This clone was counted a single time. The chain combines TRBV5-1 with TRBJ1-5; 9 bases are shared with TRBD1. The germline V gene has CDR1 SGHRS and CDR2 YFSETQ. The CDR3 spans 14 residues. With V trimmed by 4 bases and J by 4 bases, 3 bases remained unmatched. The CDR3: CASSPQGANQPQHF. In nucleotides, the CDR3 is TGCGCCAGCAGCCCACAGGGGGCTAATCAGCCCCAGCATTTT.

This chain links TRBV5-1 with TRBJ2-2, with 10 bases lining up with TRBD2. Germline V gene sequence: CDR1 SGHRS, CDR2 YFSETQ. V lost 3 bases and J lost 0; bases outside the gene matches: 5. The CDR3 is 17 amino acids. CDR3 DNA: TGCGCCAGCAGCTCCGGGACTAGCGCCTCGAACACCGGGGAGCTGTTTTTT. Amino acids: CASSSGTSASNTGELFF. The whole variable domain, remainder taken from reference TRBV5-1 and TRBJ2-2, is KAGVTQTPRYLIKTRGQQVTLSCSPISGHRSVSWYQQTPGQGLQFLFEYFSETQRNKGNFPGRFSGRQFSNSRSEMNVSTLELGDSALYLCASSSGTSASNTGELFFGEGSRLTVL.

The chain is built from TRBV5-1 and TRBJ2-1; 9 bases are a match to TRBD1. Looked up from germline, CDR1 is SGHRS and CDR2 is YFSETQ. The CDR3 is 15 residues long. Trimming cost V 4 bases and J 5 bases; bases outside gene matches: 7. The CDR3 sequence: CASSPGTGWDNEQFF. The CDR3 nucleotides are TGCGCCAGCAGCCCGGGGACAGGGTGGGACAATGAGCAGTTCTTC.

This clone has a handful of counts. The chain joins TRBV30 to TRBJ2-3, with 10 nucleotides matching TRBD1. V dropped 5 bases and J dropped 7; count of bases not matched to a gene: 6. The germline V gene has CDR1 GTSNPN and CDR2 SVGIG (reference sequence). This CDR3 is built from 13 residues. The CDR3 is CAWQTGGLNTQYF. CDR3 DNA sequence: TGTGCCTGGCAGACAGGGGGCCTAAATACGCAGTATTTT.

The V and J genes are TRBV5-1 and TRBJ2-3; a possible D gene is TRBD2 (5 bases). Trimming left V 0 bases short and J 6 bases short, with 20 bases between. The CDR3 totals 17 residues. Germline CDR1 SGHRS, CDR2 YFSETQ. CDR3 amino acids: CASSLGVRAENTDTQYF. CDR3 in DNA: TGCGCCAGCAGCTTGGGGGTGCGGGCGGAGAACACGGATACGCAGTATTTT.

This chain uses TRBV2 with TRBJ2-3; D might be TRBD1 (5 bases). The germline CDR1 and CDR2 sequences are SNHLY and FYNNEI. The CDR3 has 17 amino acids. V shed 3 bases and J shed 2 bases, with 18 bases lying between them. The CDR3 spells CASSDEWGLTNTDTQYF. In DNA, the CDR3 is TGTGCCAGCAGTGATGAATGGGGCCTTACTAACACAGATACGCAGTATTTT.

The chain has TRBV19 and TRBJ1-5; 7 positions match TRBD1. The CDR3 contains 15 residues. The V segment lost 3 bases and the J segment 8 bases; nucleotides outside the gene matches: 10. From germline, CDR1 is LNHDA and CDR2 SQIVND (reference sequence). This chain's CDR3 is CASSIADRAGEPQHF. CDR3 in DNA: TGTGCCAGTAGTATCGCCGACAGGGCTGGGGAGCCCCAGCATTTT.

This chain uses TRBV4-3 with TRBJ1-1, with D possibly matching TRBD1 (5 bases). The CDR3 totals 14 residues. Germline CDR1 is LGHNA and CDR2 is YSLEER. V was clipped by 3 bases and J by 1 base, with 9 bases between them. The chain's CDR3 is CASSHQGENTEAFF. CDR3 DNA: TGCGCCAGCAGCCACCAGGGTGAGAACACTGAAGCTTTCTTT.

V usage is TRBV5-1 and J usage is TRBJ2-3; tentatively, D is TRBD2 (7 bases). V dropped 0 bases and J dropped 6 bases, with 17 bases sitting between them. Germline values: CDR1 SGHRS, CDR2 YFSETQ. This CDR3 has 16 amino acids. As DNA, the CDR3 is TGCGCCAGCAGCTTGGAGGGGGGGCCCGATGTGGATACGCAGTATTTT. The encoded protein is CASSLEGGPDVDTQYF.

The chain links TRBV27 to TRBJ1-2, with 11 bases fitting TRBD1. Per germline, CDR1 MNHEY and CDR2 SMNVEV (reference sequence). The CDR3 is made up of 15 amino acids. The trim removed 6 bases at V and 7 bases at J, leaving 10 bases unmatched. The CDR3 DNA reads TGTGCCAGCAGGAAACCCGGGACAGGGGGTTCTGGCTACACCTTC. Encoded protein: CASRKPGTGGSGYTF.